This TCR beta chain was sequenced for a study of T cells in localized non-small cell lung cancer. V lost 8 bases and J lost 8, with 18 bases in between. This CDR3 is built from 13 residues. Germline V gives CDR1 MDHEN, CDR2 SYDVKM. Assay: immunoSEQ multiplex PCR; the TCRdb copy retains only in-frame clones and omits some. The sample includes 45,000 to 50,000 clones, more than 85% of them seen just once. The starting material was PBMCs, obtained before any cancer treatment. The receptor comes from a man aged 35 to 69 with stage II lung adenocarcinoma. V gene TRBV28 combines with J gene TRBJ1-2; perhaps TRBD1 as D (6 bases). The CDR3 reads CASVLGGARGYTF. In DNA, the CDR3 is TGTGCCAGCGTATTGGGGGGGGCGCGGGGCTACACCTTC.